The next 30 T cell receptor beta chains were all read from a single sample in a study of T cells after posttransplantation cyclophosphamide. The method was immunoSEQ multiplex PCR; TCRdb's version includes in-frame clones alone and lacks a portion of them. The repertoire holds 28,000 or so clones, with roughly 89% as singletons. Sequencing was carried out using PBMCs. These TCRs come from a man aged 50 or older.

The CDR3 reads CASLPTGSSYGYTF. The CDR3 DNA is TGTGCCAGTCTCCCGACAGGGTCTAGCTATGGCTACACCTTC. The chain uses TRBV6-1 and TRBJ1-2, with 7 bases fitting TRBD1. J gave up 4 bases and V 9 bases, and 11 bases lay outside the gene matches. CDR1 and CDR2 (germline): MNHNS, SASEGT. The CDR3 totals 14 residues.

CDR3 sequence reads: CASSQDLGHHWQYF. The CDR3 coding sequence is TGTGCCAGCAGCCAAGACCTGGGGCATCATTGGCAGTACTTC. The chain combines TRBV4-2 with TRBJ2-7; possible D gene TRBD1, 5 bases. In germline, CDR1 is LGHNA, CDR2 YNFKEQ. V dropped 0 bases and J dropped 9 bases, with 15 bases sitting between them. CDR3 length: 14 residues.

This clone was seen just once. The rearrangement uses TRBV14 and TRBJ2-3; D is possibly TRBD2 (6 bases). Trimming took 2 bases from V and 2 from J, leaving 11 bases between them. CDR3 length equals 15 residues. Germline CDR1 is SGHDN and CDR2 is FVKESK. The CDR3 region is CASSQRGGVTDTQYF. CDR3 DNA sequence: TGTGCCAGCAGCCAAAGAGGCGGGGTCACAGATACGCAGTATTTT.

The chain is built from TRBV4-3 and TRBJ1-2; TRBD1 might be the D (5 bases). The CDR3 consists of 15 residues. Germline assignment: CDR1 LGHNA and CDR2 YSLEER. Trimming pared 4 bases from V and 7 bases from J, leaving 19 bases between. Here the CDR3 reads CASSLDLGREIGYTF. The CDR3 DNA reads TGCGCCAGCAGCCTCGACTTGGGCAGGGAAATTGGCTACACCTTC.

There are a few counts of this clone. The V gene is TRBV14, the J gene TRBJ1-4, with unresolved D. Trimming cost V 4 bases and J 4 bases, with 10 bases left between them. Germline CDR1 is SGHDN and CDR2 is FVKESK. This CDR3 spans 14 amino acids. The CDR3 spells CASSPSDGNEKLFF. CDR3 bases: TGTGCCAGCAGCCCAAGCGACGGTAATGAAAAACTGTTTTTT. The full variable domain, in which reference TRBV14 and TRBJ1-4 provide the parts outside the CDR3, is EAGVTQFPSHSVIEKGQTVTLRCDPISGHDNLYWYRRVMGKEIKFLLHFVKESKQDESGMPNNRFLAERTGGTYSTLKVQPAELEDSGVYFCASSPSDGNEKLFFGSGTQLSVL.

J is TRBJ2-7 and V is TRBV10-1; possibly TRBD2 for D (6 bases). CDR3 length equals 13 residues. Trimming took off 5 bases at V and 6 bases at J, with 14 bases between the two ends. CDR1 is WNHNN and CDR2 is SYGVQD in the germline V gene (reference sequence). The CDR3 sequence: CASSFIGRGEQYF. The CDR3 region has the DNA TGCGCCAGCAGTTTTATCGGGCGGGGCGAGCAGTACTTC.

This clone appeared once. The rearrangement links TRBV19 to TRBJ1-5; D is perhaps TRBD1 (6 bases). Deletions cut 10 bases from V and 5 bases from J, with 24 bases between. This CDR3 is built from 16 residues. Germline V CDR1 and CDR2: LNHDA, SQIVND (reference sequence). The CDR3 bases are TGTGCCATTTATCAGGGGTTTCAGGGAGTGCATCAGCCCCAGCATTTT. Its translation: CAIYQGFQGVHQPQHF.

The rearrangement uses TRBV7-2 and TRBJ1-1; 9 bases fit TRBD1. J was trimmed by 6 bases and V by 5 bases; bases with no gene match: 4. Germline loops: CDR1 SGHTA, CDR2 FQGNSA. The CDR3 runs to 13 residues. CDR3 nucleotides: TGTGCCAGCAGCCGGACAGGGGTGTCTGAAGCTTTCTTT. Translating it yields CASSRTGVSEAFF.

The chain recombines TRBV19 with TRBJ1-3; D remains unclear. In germline, CDR1 is LNHDA, CDR2 SQIVND (reference sequence). The CDR3 runs to 14 residues. The V gene lost 6 bases and the J gene lost 4 bases, with 13 bases spanning the gap. The CDR3 sequence is CASSVQSQGNTIYF. CDR3 sequence (DNA): TGTGCCAGTAGCGTCCAGTCGCAAGGAAACACCATATATTTT. Full variable domain (remainder filled in from reference TRBV19 and TRBJ1-3): DGGITQSPKYLFRKEGQNVTLSCEQNLNHDAMYWYRQDPGQGLRLIYYSQIVNDFQKGDIAEGYSVSREKKESFPLTVTSAQKNPTAFYLCASSVQSQGNTIYFGEGSWLTVV.

This sequence joins TRBV28 and TRBJ1-1; 9 bases line up with TRBD1. Trimming removed 5 bases from V and 1 base from J; junction bases left unmatched: 5. The CDR3 spans 15 residues. Germline assignment: CDR1 MDHEN and CDR2 SYDVKM. The CDR3, as DNA: TGTGCCAGCAGTGATCCGGGACAGGGGAACACTGAAGCTTTCTTT. This codes for CASSDPGQGNTEAFF.

The chain employs TRBV29-1 and TRBJ1-5, with D perhaps TRBD1 (6 bases). In germline, CDR1 is SQVTM, CDR2 ANQGSEA. CDR3 length: 13 amino acids. The germline V and J ends were trimmed by 6 bases and 2 bases, with 11 bases remaining between them. Written as DNA, the CDR3 is TGCAGCGTCAGGGGATCGGGCAATCAGCCCCAGCATTTT. Protein sequence: CSVRGSGNQPQHF.

V is TRBV15 and J is TRBJ1-5; TRBD1 agrees at 7 bases. The CDR3 is made up of 14 amino acids. Germline CDR1 LNHNV, CDR2 YYDKDF (reference sequence). J lost 7 bases, V lost 5 bases, and 8 bases had no gene match. CDR3 in DNA: TGTGCCACCAGCGGATTGACAGGGAAACAGCCCCAGCATTTT. This translates into CATSGLTGKQPQHF.

This chain uses TRBV11-3 with TRBJ2-1; 9 bases are shared with TRBD1. CDR1 and CDR2 (germline): SGHNT, YENEEA. The CDR3 length is 15 residues. J was trimmed by 2 bases and V by 5 bases; bases with no gene match: 4. The CDR3 DNA reads as TGTGCCAGCAGCAGGGGACAGGGCGCCTACAATGAGCAGTTCTTC. Its protein is CASSRGQGAYNEQFF.

The J gene is TRBJ2-1, the V gene TRBV5-1; 10 bases align to TRBD2. This CDR3 has 14 residues. V lost 5 bases to trimming and J lost 4 bases; unmatched junction nucleotides: 3. CDR1 SGHRS and CDR2 YFSETQ come from the germline V gene. The chain's CDR3 is CASRGLAAYNEQFF. The DNA of the CDR3 is TGCGCCAGCAGAGGACTAGCGGCATACAATGAGCAGTTCTTC.

This clone appeared once. The V call is TRBV6-5, the J call TRBJ2-5; 9 positions match TRBD2. This CDR3 region has 15 residues. Trimming took 4 bases from V and 2 from J; bases not matched to a gene: 5. Germline V gives CDR1 MNHEY, CDR2 SVGAGI. The DNA for the CDR3 is TGTGCCAGCAGTTTTAGCGGGGGATATCAAGAGACCCAGTACTTC. This sequence encodes CASSFSGGYQETQYF.

The V call is TRBV27, the J call TRBJ2-7; 11 bases map to TRBD2. This CDR3 is built from 17 residues. J was trimmed by 7 bases and V by 5 bases; bases with no gene match: 16. Per germline, CDR1 MNHEY and CDR2 SMNVEV (reference sequence). This CDR3 is CASSPPPLAGGVREQYF. The CDR3 DNA is TGTGCCAGCAGTCCCCCGCCCCTAGCGGGAGGAGTACGGGAGCAGTACTTC.

V gene TRBV10-3 combines with J gene TRBJ1-1; 9 bases fit TRBD1. After removal of 10 bases from V and 4 bases from J, the junction contained 10 bases not matched to a gene. CDR1 and CDR2 (germline): ENHRY, SYGVKD. The CDR3 is 14 amino acids. As DNA, the CDR3 is TGTGCCAGCCGATCAGGGGACAGGGCCACTGAAGCTTTCTTT. Translation gives CASRSGDRATEAFF.

This rearrangement joins TRBV4-1 to TRBJ1-5, with 11 bases fitting TRBD1. V shed 3 bases, J shed 3 bases, and the junction held 4 bases outside the gene matches. Germline loops: CDR1 MGHRA, CDR2 YSYEKL. The CDR3 length is 16 residues. The CDR3 region is CASSHLGQGDNQPQHF. In DNA form, the CDR3 reads TGCGCCAGCAGCCACCTGGGACAGGGGGACAATCAGCCCCAGCATTTT.

The chain has TRBV30 and TRBJ1-4; 9 bases agree with TRBD1. The CDR3 sequence is 15 residues long. The germline CDR1 and CDR2 sequences are GTSNPN and SVGIG (reference sequence). V was clipped by 0 bases and J by 9 bases; unmatched bases: 8. The DNA of the CDR3 is TGTGCCTGGAGTGTTCCGGGACAGGGAGGGCAAAAACTGTTTTTT. This sequence encodes CAWSVPGQGGQKLFF. Full variable domain (missing parts from reference TRBV30 and TRBJ1-4): SQTIHQWPATLVQPVGSPLSLECTVEGTSNPNLYWYRQAAGRGLQLLFYSVGIGQISSEVPQNLSASRPQDRQFILSSKKLLLSDSGFYLCAWSVPGQGGQKLFFGSGTQLSVL.

The count of this clone is one. The rearrangement uses TRBV28 and TRBJ2-5, with D possibly TRBD1 on 6 matching bases. The V and J ends lost 2 bases and 11 bases respectively, with 27 bases between them. From germline, CDR1 is MDHEN and CDR2 SYDVKM. The CDR3 runs 17 residues. CDR3 in DNA: TGTGCCAGCAGTTTAGGGTCCCGGGACATCGTAGGTCTGCAGCAGTACTTC. Amino acid sequence: CASSLGSRDIVGLQQYF.

This chain joins TRBV27 and TRBJ1-5; possibly TRBD1 for D (5 bases). The CDR3 is 14 amino acids. V was clipped by 3 bases and J by 7 bases, with 13 bases between them. Germline values: CDR1 MNHEY, CDR2 SMNVEV (reference sequence). This CDR3 is CASSLWGAEQPQHF. The CDR3 DNA sequence: TGTGCCAGCAGTTTGTGGGGCGCCGAGCAGCCCCAGCATTTT.

The genes are TRBV13 and TRBJ1-1; D unclear. V shed 5 bases and J shed 0 bases, with 10 bases lying between them. Germline CDR1 reads PRHDT; CDR2 reads FYEKMQ (reference sequence). CDR3 length equals 14 residues. The CDR3 DNA sequence: TGTGCCAGCAGCCTATCAACTCTGAACACTGAAGCTTTCTTT. Translation gives CASSLSTLNTEAFF. Combining the CDR3 with reference TRBV13 and TRBJ1-1 gives the whole variable domain AAGVIQSPRHLIKEKRETATLKCYPIPRHDTVYWYQQGPGQDPQFLISFYEKMQSDKGSIPDRFSAQQFSDYHSELNMSSLELGDSALYFCASSLSTLNTEAFFGQGTRLTVV.

The rearrangement joins TRBV28 to TRBJ2-7; the match to TRBD1 covers 7 bases. This CDR3 is 12 amino acids long. The germline V gene has CDR1 MDHEN and CDR2 SYDVKM. The ends lost 10 bases at V and 2 bases at J; junction bases unmatched: 5. The CDR3, as DNA: TGTGCCACCCGGGACAGCACCTACGAGCAGTACTTC. It yields the protein CATRDSTYEQYF.

The genes are TRBV12-5 and TRBJ1-6, with D unresolved. Germline loops: CDR1 LGHNT, CDR2 FRNRAP. V lost 3 bases, J lost 7 bases, and 7 bases lay in between. This CDR3 is 13 amino acids long. CDR3 residues: CASGLVENSPLHF. In nucleotides, the CDR3 is TGTGCTAGTGGTTTAGTGGAGAATTCACCCCTCCACTTT. Complete variable domain (other parts from reference TRBV12-5 and TRBJ1-6): DARVTQTPRHKVTEMGQEVTMRCQPILGHNTVFWYRQTMMQGLELLAYFRNRAPLDDSGMPKDRFSAEMPDATLATLKIQPSEPRDSAVYFCASGLVENSPLHFGNGTRLTVT.

This chain uses TRBV2 with TRBJ1-1, with D possibly being TRBD1 (5 bases). The V end lost 2 bases, the J end lost 7 bases, and 8 bases lay between the germline ends. Germline CDR1 reads SNHLY; CDR2 reads FYNNEI. The CDR3 has 12 amino acids. The CDR3 loop is CASSERGSEAFF. In DNA, the CDR3 is TGTGCCAGCAGTGAAAGGGGAAGTGAAGCTTTCTTT.

The genes are TRBV6-1 and TRBJ2-1; tentatively, D is TRBD2 (6 bases). The V gene lost 9 bases and the J gene lost 10 bases, with 22 bases spanning the gap. This CDR3 contains 14 residues. Germline values: CDR1 MNHNS, CDR2 SASEGT. As DNA, the CDR3 is TGTGCCAGTAGCCGGGAGAGACTTACCGAGGAGCAGTTCTTC. Protein: CASSRERLTEEQFF.

The genes are TRBV2 and TRBJ2-3; D is possibly TRBD2 (6 bases). The CDR3 covers 13 residues. Germline values: CDR1 SNHLY, CDR2 FYNNEI. V was pared by 6 bases and J by 4 bases, with 11 bases between. CDR3 sequence reads: CASSGSGPDTQYF. CDR3 DNA sequence: TGTGCCAGCAGCGGGAGTGGGCCAGATACGCAGTATTTT.

The chain has TRBV15 and TRBJ1-1, with TRBD1 matching over 7 bases. This CDR3 comprises 15 residues. With 3 bases clipped from V and 4 bases from J, the junction kept 8 bases outside the gene matches. Germline V gene data show CDR1 as LNHNV and CDR2 as YYDKDF (reference sequence). CDR3 nucleotides: TGTGCCACCAGCAGGTCACAGGGGTTTGGCACTGAAGCTTTCTTT. It is translated as CATSRSQGFGTEAFF.

The V and J genes are TRBV5-1 and TRBJ2-7, with 12 bases identical to TRBD1. Germline V gene sequence: CDR1 SGHRS, CDR2 YFSETQ. V shed 4 bases and J 3 bases; nucleotides not matched to a gene: 5. CDR3 length equals 15 residues. CDR3 in DNA: TGCGCCAGCAGCGGGGACAGGGGGCGAAGCTACGAGCAGTACTTC. This gives the protein CASSGDRGRSYEQYF. The whole variable domain, filled in from reference TRBV5-1 and TRBJ2-7, reads KAGVTQTPRYLIKTRGQQVTLSCSPISGHRSVSWYQQTPGQGLQFLFEYFSETQRNKGNFPGRFSGRQFSNSRSEMNVSTLELGDSALYLCASSGDRGRSYEQYFGPGTRLTVT.

The chain has TRBV4-1 and TRBJ2-2; a weak D match, TRBD2 (7 bases). The length of the CDR3 is 16 residues. The germline V gene encodes CDR1 MGHRA and CDR2 YSYEKL. The V gene lost 3 bases and the J gene lost 3 bases, with 14 bases spanning the gap. The CDR3 nucleotides read TGCGCCAGCAGCCAGTTGAGGGGGGGGGACACCGGGGAGCTGTTTTTT. It yields the protein CASSQLRGGDTGELFF.